The 30 T cell receptor beta chains presented below share a single source sample, sequenced in a study of blood T cell repertoires in COVID-19. Data came from immunoSEQ multiplex PCR; TCRdb stores just in-frame clones and leaves some out. The table includes about 220,000 clones, 86% detected once. Input material: PBMCs or T cells enriched from blood (not recorded which). The receptors shown here come from a woman aged 35 to 49 with acute COVID-19.

The chain uses TRBV12-3 or TRBV12-4 and TRBJ2-1, with 8 bases fitting TRBD1. CDR3 length: 13 residues. The junction had 2 bases not matched to a gene; V was cut back by 6 bases and J by 4 bases. The CDR3 here is CASSRTGYNEQFF. Written as DNA, the CDR3 is TGTGCCAGCAGCCGGACAGGGTACAATGAGCAGTTCTTC.

The V call is TRBV4-1, the J call TRBJ1-2; the D is unclear. Trimming left V 3 bases short and J 2 bases short, with 22 bases between. This CDR3 has 18 amino acids. Germline V CDR1 and CDR2: MGHRA, YSYEKL. The CDR3 region is CASSHLIPDGEGNYGYTF. The CDR3, as DNA: TGCGCCAGCAGCCATCTCATTCCGGACGGGGAGGGAAACTATGGCTACACCTTC.

The V gene is TRBV6-5, the J gene TRBJ1-4; the match to TRBD1 covers 8 bases. Trimming cost V 7 bases and J 3 bases; bases outside gene matches: 7. Germline V gene lookup returns CDR1 MNHEY and CDR2 SVGAGI. The CDR3 has 15 residues. CDR3 residues: CASTPDRAANEKLFF. CDR3 DNA sequence: TGTGCCAGCACCCCGGACAGGGCCGCTAATGAAAAACTGTTTTTT.

This clone was seen more than once but under ten times. The genes are TRBV5-4 and TRBJ2-1; 7 bases map to TRBD1. V trimming: 5 bases; J trimming: 10 bases; junction bases outside the gene matches: 12. The CDR3 spans 14 residues. The germline CDR1 and CDR2 sequences are SGHNT and YYREEE (reference sequence). The CDR3 DNA reads TGTGCCAGCAGTTCAAACAGGGGTCCAAAGGAGCAGTTCTTC. Residues: CASSSNRGPKEQFF. Full variable domain (remainder filled in from reference TRBV5-4 and TRBJ2-1): ETGVTQSPTHLIKTRGQQVTLRCSSQSGHNTVSWYQQALGQGPQFIFQYYREEENGRGNFPPRFSGLQFPNYSSELNVNALELDDSALYLCASSSNRGPKEQFFGPGTRLTVL.

V and J are TRBV2 and TRBJ1-5, with D possibly TRBD1 on 6 matching bases. The CDR3 runs 15 residues. Germline CDR1 SNHLY, CDR2 FYNNEI. V was cut by 6 bases and J by 3 bases, with 15 bases left in between. CDR3 in DNA: TGTGCCAGCAGCTTGATGGACAGCTTCAATCAGCCCCAGCATTTT. This translates into CASSLMDSFNQPQHF.

This sequence joins TRBV27 and TRBJ1-5, with D possibly matching TRBD1 (6 bases). Trimming pared 0 bases from V and 6 bases from J, leaving 9 bases between. Germline lookup yields CDR1 MNHEY and CDR2 SMNVEV (reference sequence). This CDR3 is built from 14 residues. The CDR3 sequence: CASSLSGGIQPQHF. CDR3 nucleotides: TGTGCCAGCAGTTTATCTGGGGGCATTCAGCCCCAGCATTTT.

V is TRBV11-3 and J is TRBJ2-1; TRBD1 matches at 9 bases. The CDR3 spans 13 residues. The V gene's germline CDR1 is SGHNT and CDR2 YENEEA. Trimming at V came to 4 bases and at J to 7 bases, leaving 2 bases not matched to a gene. In nucleotides, the CDR3 is TGTGCCAGCAGCTCGGGACAGGGTAATGAGCAGTTCTTC. It encodes CASSSGQGNEQFF.

The CDR3 nucleotides read TGTGCCAGCAGCTTAGTAGGGGGAGTTGGCTATGGCTACACCTTC. This sequence encodes CASSLVGGVGYGYTF. The V call is TRBV7-2, the J call TRBJ1-2, with D perhaps matching TRBD1 (6 bases). Trimming took off 1 base at V and 4 bases at J, with 13 bases between the two ends. Germline assignment: CDR1 SGHTA and CDR2 FQGNSA. CDR3 length equals 15 residues.

The chain recombines TRBV7-2 with TRBJ2-5; 9 bases map to TRBD1. V lost 1 base to trimming and J lost 2 bases; unmatched junction nucleotides: 8. The CDR3 is 17 amino acids. CDR1 and CDR2 from the germline V gene are SGHTA and FQGNSA. Here the CDR3 reads CASSLVGTGKGQETQYF. The CDR3 region has the DNA TGTGCCAGCAGCTTAGTTGGGACAGGGAAGGGGCAAGAGACCCAGTACTTC.

CDR3 in DNA: TGTGCCACCAGCAGGGGACAAGGCACCGGGGAGCTGTTTTTT. Its protein product is CATSRGQGTGELFF. This chain connects TRBV15 to TRBJ2-2; a weak D match, TRBD1 (6 bases). The CDR3 runs 14 residues. The V gene's germline CDR1 is LNHNV and CDR2 YYDKDF (reference sequence). V lost 3 bases to trimming and J lost 4 bases, with 9 bases between them.

The chain uses TRBV24-1 and TRBJ2-1, with D perhaps TRBD1 (6 bases). Trimming removed 5 bases at V and 9 bases at J, with 10 bases between. The CDR3 is 12 amino acids. Looked up from germline, CDR1 is KGHDR and CDR2 is SFDVKD. CDR3 amino acids: CATSASGVEQFF. The CDR3 coding sequence is TGTGCCACCAGTGCATCAGGGGTTGAGCAGTTCTTC.

V usage is TRBV5-8 and J usage is TRBJ1-1; 10 bases map to TRBD1. CDR1 is SGHTS, CDR2 YDEGEE, per germline. This CDR3 is 18 amino acids long. V was clipped by 0 bases and J by 5 bases; unmatched bases: 13. CDR3 nucleotide sequence: TGTGCCAGCAGCTTGGTGTTGGGGACAGGGGTTAAGGTGACTGAAGCTTTCTTT. This gives the protein CASSLVLGTGVKVTEAFF.

This chain uses TRBV7-9 with TRBJ2-1; 7 bases agree with TRBD2. This CDR3 has 13 amino acids. The J segment lost 10 bases and the V segment lost 1 base, leaving 4 bases of the junction unmatched. Germline CDR1 and CDR2: SEHNR and FQNEAQ (reference sequence). The CDR3 region has the DNA TGTGCCAGCAGCTTAGGACTAGCCGGAGAGCAGTTCTTC. As protein: CASSLGLAGEQFF.

This clone was detected once. This chain links TRBV5-1 with TRBJ2-7, with a tentative D call TRBD2 (6 bases). The V end lost 6 bases, the J end lost 6 bases, and 16 bases lay between the germline ends. The germline V gene encodes CDR1 SGHRS and CDR2 YFSETQ. This CDR3 has 13 residues. CDR3: CASTPGVGGEQYF. CDR3 nucleotides: TGCGCCAGCACCCCGGGGGTTGGCGGCGAGCAGTACTTC. Looking up the rest from reference TRBV5-1 and TRBJ2-7 gives the full variable domain: KAGVTQTPRYLIKTRGQQVTLSCSPISGHRSVSWYQQTPGQGLQFLFEYFSETQRNKGNFPGRFSGRQFSNSRSEMNVSTLELGDSALYLCASTPGVGGEQYFGPGTRLTVT.

The CDR3 DNA sequence: TGCAGTGCTAGTGAGAGCTCCTACAATGAGCAGTTCTTC. This sequence encodes CSASESSYNEQFF. This chain joins TRBV20-1 and TRBJ2-1; D call uncertain. Deletions cut 3 bases from V and 0 bases from J, with 6 bases between. The CDR3 is 13 amino acids. Looked up from germline, CDR1 is DFQATT and CDR2 is SNEGSKA (reference sequence).

The chain is built from TRBV30 and TRBJ1-2, with 9 bases lining up with TRBD1. The CDR3 covers 15 residues. CDR1 is GTSNPN, CDR2 SVGIG, per germline (reference sequence). V lost 3 bases, J lost 1 base, and 6 bases stayed unmatched. CDR3 region: CAWRAGDRDNYGYTF. In nucleotides, the CDR3 is TGTGCCTGGAGGGCGGGGGACAGGGATAACTATGGCTACACCTTC.

This chain connects TRBV6-5 to TRBJ1-6, with D perhaps matching TRBD1 (6 bases). The length of the CDR3 is 15 residues. Germline V gene sequence: CDR1 MNHEY, CDR2 SVGAGI. Deletions cut 6 bases from V and 5 bases from J, with 14 bases between. The CDR3 sequence: CASSLSDSNNSPLHF. The DNA for the CDR3 is TGTGCCAGCAGCCTATCGGACAGCAATAATTCACCCCTCCACTTT.

The chain joins TRBV5-1 to TRBJ2-1; 10 bases agree with TRBD2. This CDR3 is 18 amino acids long. The germline gives CDR1 SGHRS, CDR2 YFSETQ. Trimming at V came to 0 bases and at J to 2 bases, leaving 8 bases not matched to a gene. The CDR3 coding sequence is TGCGCCAGCAGCTTGGGGCTAGCGGGGGTCGTAGCCTACAATGAGCAGTTCTTC. Translation gives CASSLGLAGVVAYNEQFF. The variable domain in full, completed from reference TRBV5-1 and TRBJ2-1, reads KAGVTQTPRYLIKTRGQQVTLSCSPISGHRSVSWYQQTPGQGLQFLFEYFSETQRNKGNFPGRFSGRQFSNSRSEMNVSTLELGDSALYLCASSLGLAGVVAYNEQFFGPGTRLTVL.

CDR3 in DNA: TGTGCCAGCAGTTTATTCAGGTCTGGGGGCTACACCTTC. It yields the protein CASSLFRSGGYTF. V and J are TRBV12-3 or TRBV12-4 and TRBJ1-2; D is ambiguous. The CDR3 totals 13 residues. V lost 2 bases and J 8 bases, leaving 12 bases between the germline ends.

This clone appeared a single time. The chain recombines TRBV6-5 with TRBJ1-2; no clear D gene. V lost 0 bases to trimming and J lost 3 bases, with 14 bases between them. The CDR3 sequence is 16 residues long. The germline V gene has CDR1 MNHEY and CDR2 SVGAGI. The CDR3 sequence: CASSYSRSGGDYGYTF. The DNA for the CDR3 is TGTGCCAGCAGTTACTCGAGGTCAGGAGGCGACTATGGCTACACCTTC.

V gene TRBV6-2 or TRBV6-3 combines with J gene TRBJ1-1; D perhaps matches TRBD1 (5 bases). The CDR3 sequence is 15 residues long. V was clipped by 6 bases and J by 5 bases, with 19 bases between them. Germline CDR1 MNHEY, CDR2 SVGEGT. The CDR3 loop reads CASSPIWGRKTEAFF. The CDR3 nucleotides read TGTGCCAGCAGCCCTATCTGGGGGAGGAAGACTGAAGCTTTCTTT.

This rearrangement joins TRBV5-8 to TRBJ1-1; possibly TRBD1 for D (6 bases). The CDR3 length is 14 residues. Between the trimmed V and J ends, which lost 0 bases and 1 base, there was a span of 7 bases. The germline gives CDR1 SGHTS, CDR2 YDEGEE. CDR3 DNA: TGTGCCAGCAGCTTGGCGGACAGGAACACTGAAGCTTTCTTT. This encodes CASSLADRNTEAFF.

This rearrangement joins TRBV30 to TRBJ2-1; TRBD2 agrees at 8 bases. Germline V gene data show CDR1 as GTSNPN and CDR2 as SVGIG (reference sequence). V shed 3 bases, J shed 0 bases, and the junction held 4 bases outside the gene matches. This CDR3 is built from 15 residues. This chain's CDR3 is CAWRRAGGSYNEQFF. CDR3 DNA sequence: TGTGCCTGGAGAAGGGCGGGGGGCTCCTACAATGAGCAGTTCTTC.

V gene TRBV27 combines with J gene TRBJ2-1, with a weak D call TRBD2 (5 bases). The CDR3 consists of 16 residues. Germline CDR1 and CDR2: MNHEY and SMNVEV (reference sequence). V was pared by 5 bases and J by 0 bases, with 14 bases between. DNA for the CDR3: TGTGCCAGCAGTACCTTGTCCGGGAACTCCTACAATGAGCAGTTCTTC. Its translation: CASSTLSGNSYNEQFF.

The chain's CDR3 is CASSFNQETQYF. The DNA for the CDR3 is TGCGCCAGCAGCTTCAACCAAGAGACCCAGTACTTC. V is TRBV5-1 and J is TRBJ2-5; D uncertain. Germline V CDR1 and CDR2: SGHRS, YFSETQ. The CDR3 contains 12 residues. The V and J ends lost 2 bases and 0 bases respectively, with 2 bases between them.

The chain recombines TRBV11-2 with TRBJ2-7; D is possibly TRBD2 (5 bases). This CDR3 has 17 residues. Per germline, CDR1 SGHAT and CDR2 FQNNGV. V was cut by 4 bases and J by 7 bases, with 26 bases left in between. Written as DNA, the CDR3 is TGTGCCAGCAGCTCCACCCAGGCTATTCCCGGAGGACGGGAGCAGTACTTC. Amino acid sequence: CASSSTQAIPGGREQYF.

This clone was seen only a few times. The V call is TRBV28, the J call TRBJ2-1, with TRBD1 identical over 10 bases. Per germline, CDR1 MDHEN and CDR2 SYDVKM. Losses at the gene ends were 5 bases for V and 9 bases for J; bases not matched to a gene: 7. The CDR3 is 14 residues long. In DNA form, the CDR3 reads TGTGCCAGCAGTCGGACAGGGGGGACGGGTGAGCAGTTCTTC. It specifies CASSRTGGTGEQFF.

Regarding this clone: This same CDR3 is encoded by further DNA sequences in the sample. This sequence joins TRBV18 and TRBJ1-2; D gene ambiguous. Germline values: CDR1 KGHSH, CDR2 LQKENI. The CDR3 sequence is 15 residues long. The V end was cut by 3 bases, the J end by 2 bases, with 13 bases between. CDR3 nucleotides: TGTGCCAGCTCACCGCTTGACTCCCCAAACTATGGCTACACCTTC. Its translation is CASSPLDSPNYGYTF.

The genes are TRBV7-3 and TRBJ1-5; no definite D call. Trimming stripped 3 bases from V and 2 bases from J, with 14 bases between. The CDR3 totals 16 residues. Germline CDR1 SGHTA, CDR2 FQGTGA. The CDR3 nucleotides read TGTGCCAGCAGCTTCCCCTTCCTTTTTTGCAATCAGCCCCAGCATTTT. Residues: CASSFPFLFCNQPQHF. The full variable domain, rest sourced from reference TRBV7-3 and TRBJ1-5, is GAGVSQTPSNKVTEKGKYVELRCDPISGHTALYWYRQSLGQGPEFLIYFQGTGAADDSGLPNDRFFAVRPEGSVSTLKIQRTERGDSAVYLCASSFPFLFCNQPQHFGDGTRLSIL.

With respect to this clone: Different DNA sequences within this sample yield the same CDR3. The genes are TRBV19 and TRBJ2-7, with TRBD2 as a possible D gene (6 bases). Germline V gene lookup returns CDR1 LNHDA and CDR2 SQIVND (reference sequence). The CDR3 totals 14 residues. Trimming removed 1 base at V and 3 bases at J, with 10 bases between. This chain's CDR3 is CASSIGRGSYEQYF. CDR3 DNA: TGTGCCAGTAGTATAGGTCGGGGGAGCTACGAGCAGTACTTC. Supplemented by reference TRBV19 and TRBJ2-7, the full variable domain reads DGGITQSPKYLFRKEGQNVTLSCEQNLNHDAMYWYRQDPGQGLRLIYYSQIVNDFQKGDIAEGYSVSREKKESFPLTVTSAQKNPTAFYLCASSIGRGSYEQYFGPGTRLTVT.